The rows below give T cell receptor beta chains drawn from one sample of a study of blood T cells in healthy people across ages. TCRdb passed the 5' RACE reads through MiXCR, listing each CDR3 protein once. The sample carries about 650,000 distinct CDR3 sequences, more than 45% recorded once. Material for sequencing was blood. Receptors were obtained from a woman over 75 in good health. CDR3s include the opening cysteine and the closing phenylalanine or tryptophan. A D gene is named only where the DNA matches it firmly. Some rows have no size entry. The others give once, few or many, or a class for an expanded clone.

>TRBJ2-1|many|TRBD2|TRBV28
TGTGCCAGCAGCAATATCCCGGGACAGTTTAGCGGGAGCTTCCACGTATACAATGAGCAGTTCTTC
CASSNIPGQFSGSFHVYNEQFF
>TRBJ2-7|few|TRBD1|TRBV10-3
TGTGCCATCAGTGAGTCCCCAGGGGGCACAGGGAACGAGCAGTACTTC
CAISESPGGTGNEQYF
>TRBJ1-1|.|.|TRBV29-1
TGCAGCGTCCGGGGCCCGAACCCTGAAGCTTTCTTT
CSVRGPNPEAFF
>TRBJ1-6|.|.|TRBV25-1
TGTGCCAGCAGTGAATATTTCGAGGGACCCTATAATTCACCCCTCCACTTT
CASSEYFEGPYNSPLHF
>TRBJ2-6|.|.|TRBV3-1
TGTGCCAGCAGCCCTCGTCACGGAGGCTCTGGGGCCAACGTCCTGACTTTC
CASSPRHGGSGANVLTF
>TRBJ2-1|.|.|TRBV4-3
TGCGCCAGCAGCCACCCGGATCATGAGCAGTTCTTC
CASSHPDHEQFF
>TRBJ2-5|.|.|TRBV20-1
TGCAGAGCTAGCGCCGGGACTGTGAAAGAGACCCAGTACTTC
CRASAGTVKETQYF
>TRBJ2-3|.|TRBD2|TRBV19
TGTGCCAGTGGGAGGGACTTCGCAGATACGCAGTATTTT
CASGRDFADTQYF
>TRBJ1-2|.|.|TRBV6-2/TRBV6-3
TGTGCCAGCAGTTACGGGACCCCCAGCGGCTACACCTTC
CASSYGTPSGYTF
>TRBJ2-5|many|.|TRBV12-3/TRBV12-4
TGTGCCAGCAGAAGGACTACGCAAGAGACCCAGTACTTC
CASRRTTQETQYF
>TRBJ2-1|.|.|TRBV9
TGTGCCAGCAGCGCCCCGCATGGAGGGGCCAAGGAGCAGTTTTTC
CASSAPHGGAKEQFF
>TRBJ2-3|.|.|TRBV6-1
TGTGCCAGCAGTGAATACAGGGGGGGTGCAGATACGCAGTATTTT
CASSEYRGGADTQYF
>TRBJ1-2|few|.|TRBV7-8
TGTGCCAGCAGCTTAGGAGGGGGATCTAACTATGGCTACACCTTC
CASSLGGGSNYGYTF
>TRBJ1-5|.|.|TRBV4-1
TGCGCCAGCAGCCAAGACCGGACCATCGATCAGCCCCAGCATTTT
CASSQDRTIDQPQHF
>TRBJ2-2|few|.|TRBV20-1
TGCAGTGCACCAGGGGACTATCTGAACACCGGGGAGCTGTTTTTT
CSAPGDYLNTGELFF
>TRBJ2-1|many|TRBD2|TRBV2
TGTGCCAGCAGTGAAGGCCCGGGACTAGCGGGAGCGAATGAGCAGTTCTTC
CASSEGPGLAGANEQFF
>TRBJ2-1|once|.|TRBV15
TGTGCCACCAGCAGAGAGAATTCATTAGGTCACAATGAGCAGTTCTTC
CATSRENSLGHNEQFF
>TRBJ1-2|.|.|TRBV6-6
TGTACCAGCAGTTGTCGGGTCGGCTATGGCTACACCTTC
CTSSCRVGYGYTF
>TRBJ2-7|many|TRBD2|TRBV5-6
TGTGCCAGCAGCTTGGGGTCCTTGACTAGCGGCTCCTACGAGCAGTACTTC
CASSLGSLTSGSYEQYF
>TRBJ2-5|.|.|TRBV10-3
TGTGCCATCAGTGCCGACGACGGCCAAGAGACCCAGTACTTC
CAISADDGQETQYF
>TRBJ1-1|few|TRBD1|TRBV7-9
TGTGCCAGCAGCGAGACAGGGGACGCTGAAGCTTTCTTT
CASSETGDAEAFF
>TRBJ2-2|.|TRBD1|TRBV12-3/TRBV12-4
TGTGCCAGCAGTTACTACAGGGGGCCGAACACCGGGGAGCTGTTTTTT
CASSYYRGPNTGELFF
>TRBJ1-5|.|.|TRBV28
TGTGCCGCCCGGATGGGAGCGGGTAGCAATCAGCCCCAGCATTTT
CAARMGAGSNQPQHF
>TRBJ2-7|.|.|TRBV5-1
TGCGCCAGCAGCTTGAACCCGGTGGACTACGAGCAGTACTTC
CASSLNPVDYEQYF
>TRBJ2-7|.|TRBD1|TRBV27
TGTGCCAGCAGGGGACAGGGAAACGAGCAGTACTTC
CASRGQGNEQYF
>TRBJ2-3|.|TRBD2|TRBV7-3
TGTGCCAGCAGCCCAGGGGCGGGAGGAACAGATACGCAGTATTTT
CASSPGAGGTDTQYF
>TRBJ2-1|.|TRBD2|TRBV20-1
TGCAGTGCTAGTCGGAGGCGGGGGGCCCCCTACAATGAGCAGTTCTTC
CSASRRRGAPYNEQFF
>TRBJ2-1|few|TRBD2|TRBV20-1
TGCAGTGCTAGATCCGGGAGGGGGGTCGATGAGCAGTTCTTC
CSARSGRGVDEQFF
>TRBJ2-5|.|.|TRBV7-9
TGTGCCAGCAGTTCGCTAGCAGCACAAGAGACCCAGTACTTC
CASSSLAAQETQYF